A selection of T cell receptor beta chains follows, all from one sample in a study of T-cell reconstitution after alpha-beta-depleted transplantation in children. TCRdb ran MiXCR on the PCR reads and lists one entry per CDR3 protein. The table has tens of thousands of distinct CDR3 sequences, around 40% seen once. Sequencing was performed on PBMCs, mostly from graft donor cells, taken 360 days after TCRalphabeta/CD19-depleted stem cell transplant. The receptors shown here come from a male patient between 5 and 17 years old who had a stem cell transplant for acute lymphoblastic leukemia, so the T cells may come from the graft donor. CDR3s include the opening cysteine and the closing phenylalanine or tryptophan. D genes are given only for firm matches. Rows give clone size only sometimes, using once, few, many, or a class for an expanded clone.

V gene	J gene	clone size	D gene	CDR3 DNA	CDR3 protein
TRBV28	TRBJ2-7	few	NA	TGTGCCAGCAGTTTGAGGGTTGACAATTCCTACGAGCAGTACTTC	CASSLRVDNSYEQYF
TRBV18	TRBJ2-1	few	NA	TGTGCCAGCTCACACCCTCTAGCGCCCTCCTACAATGAGCAGTTCTTC	CASSHPLAPSYNEQFF
TRBV7-2	TRBJ2-1	NA	NA	TGTGCCAGCAGCTTAGTTGGTGAGCAGTTCTTC	CASSLVGEQFF
TRBV6-5	TRBJ1-4	NA	TRBD1	TGTGCCAGCAGTTTCCGGGACAGGGCCATTGCAACTAATGAAAAACTGTTTTTT	CASSFRDRAIATNEKLFF
TRBV12-3/TRBV12-4	TRBJ2-3	NA	TRBD2	TGTGCCAGCAGCCTGGGGAGCGGGAGGGCCCTTGTGGCAGATACGCAGTATTTT	CASSLGSGRALVADTQYF
TRBV6-1	TRBJ1-2	few	NA	TGTGCCAGCAGCCGCCACGGGGCTTATTATGGCTACACCTTC	CASSRHGAYYGYTF
TRBV4-1	TRBJ1-1	many	NA	TGCGCCAGCAGCCAAGGGGATGGGAGGCAAGCTTTCTTT	CASSQGDGRQAFF
TRBV2	TRBJ2-4	few	TRBD2	TGTGCCAGCAGGGAAACTAGCGGGGAGAAAAACATTCAGTACTTC	CASRETSGEKNIQYF
TRBV3-1	TRBJ2-1	NA	TRBD1	TGTGCCAGCAGCTTTCCGGGACAGGGGCTCAATGAGCAGTTCTTC	CASSFPGQGLNEQFF
TRBV12-3/TRBV12-4	TRBJ2-4	few	TRBD1	TGTGCCAGTTTGAACAGGGGGACTCTAGCCAAAAACATTCAGTACTTC	CASLNRGTLAKNIQYF
TRBV4-3	TRBJ2-3	NA	TRBD2	TGCGCCAGCAGCCAGGTCCACGGGGGGGGCACAGATACGCAGTATTTT	CASSQVHGGGTDTQYF
TRBV7-2	TRBJ2-1	few	NA	TGTGCCAGCGGGGGGAGATACAATGAGCAGTTCTTC	CASGGRYNEQFF
TRBV28	TRBJ2-1	NA	NA	TGTGCCAGCAGTCCCGGGACGCTGCTGACCGGCGGCGGAGCTTACAATGAGCAGTTCTTC	CASSPGTLLTGGGAYNEQFF
TRBV5-5	TRBJ2-5	NA	TRBD1	TGTGCCAGCAGCCTAACGCGACAGGGGCGCCAAGAGACCCAGTACTTC	CASSLTRQGRQETQYF
TRBV5-1	TRBJ2-3	NA	TRBD2	TGCGCCAGCAGCTTGGGTAGAGCCCTAACCGGAGCGGGGCGCACAGATACGCAGTATTTT	CASSLGRALTGAGRTDTQYF
TRBV11-2	TRBJ2-5	NA	TRBD1	TGTGCCAGCAGCGCGACCGGGACAGGGGGGGAGACCCAGTACTTC	CASSATGTGGETQYF
TRBV3-1	TRBJ2-5	few	TRBD2	TGTGCCAGCAGCCACGGGACTAGCGCATGGAAAGAGACCCAGTACTTC	CASSHGTSAWKETQYF
TRBV7-8	TRBJ2-7	NA	TRBD2	TGTGCCAGCAGCTTCAGCGGGAGGGCCTTCCACGAGCAGTACTTC	CASSFSGRAFHEQYF
TRBV4-2	TRBJ2-7	NA	NA	TGTGCCAGCAGCCAAGATCTGGCTAGCGACACCTACGAGCAGTACTTC	CASSQDLASDTYEQYF
TRBV4-3	TRBJ1-1	few	TRBD1	TGCGCCAGCAGCCTTTCGACAGGGGGGAACACTGAAGCTTTCTTT	CASSLSTGGNTEAFF
TRBV6-2/TRBV6-3	TRBJ1-2	NA	NA	TGTGCCAGCAGAAGCCGCAGGGCTAATGGAGCTAACTATGGCTACACCTTC	CASRSRRANGANYGYTF
TRBV6-2/TRBV6-3	TRBJ2-2	few	NA	TGTGCCAGCAGTTCCCTGACCGGGGAGCTGTTTTTT	CASSSLTGELFF
TRBV13	TRBJ2-1	NA	NA	TGTGCCAGCAGCTTAGGAAACGGGAGAGGCTACAATGAGCAGTTCTTC	CASSLGNGRGYNEQFF
TRBV7-6	TRBJ1-1	NA	TRBD1	TGTGCCAGCAGCCCCAGGGGGCCGAACACTGAAGCTTTCTTT	CASSPRGPNTEAFF
TRBV4-2	TRBJ2-5	NA	TRBD2	TGTGCCAGCAGCCAAGATGCTGGTAGCGGGGGGGCCATAGAGACCCAGTACTTC	CASSQDAGSGGAIETQYF
TRBV6-5	TRBJ2-3	NA	NA	TGTGCCAGCAGTTCATCTGGTCTAGATACGCAGTATTTT	CASSSSGLDTQYF
TRBV5-1	TRBJ2-1	NA	NA	TGCGCCAGCAGCTTGGACGGTAGCTCCTACAATGAGCAGTTCTTC	CASSLDGSSYNEQFF
TRBV29-1	TRBJ2-4	NA	NA	TGCAGCGCTCTAAGGGTTCGCCAGGACATTCAGTACTTC	CSALRVRQDIQYF
TRBV5-1	TRBJ2-7	NA	NA	TGCGCCAGCAGCTTGGATGGGGGGCGCCACGAGCAGTACTTC	CASSLDGGRHEQYF
TRBV12-3/TRBV12-4	TRBJ2-3	NA	NA	TGTGCCAGCAGCCTCCGTGGAGGGACAGATACGCAGTATTTT	CASSLRGGTDTQYF
TRBV20-1	TRBJ2-1	NA	NA	TGCAGTGCTAGAAGTCTAGGGGACAATGAGCAGTTCTTC	CSARSLGDNEQFF
TRBV9	TRBJ1-1	NA	NA	TGTGCCAGCAGCGTAGCCCCCCTGTGGGTGGACATGAACACTGAAGCTTTCTTT	CASSVAPLWVDMNTEAFF
TRBV27	TRBJ1-2	few	NA	TGTGCCAGCAGTTTATCGCGAACAATTAACTATGGCTACACCTTC	CASSLSRTINYGYTF